One sample yielded the 20 T cell receptor beta chains listed below, sequenced in a study of tumor and adjacent non-tumor tissue in lung cancer. The library came from three nested PCR rounds adapted from ARM-PCR protocols. TCRdb re-derived calls from the multiplex PCR reads in MiXCR, one entry per CDR3 protein. The sample contains about 110,000 distinct CDR3 sequences, 75% of which appear only once. RNA was extracted from bulk tissue without any cell sorting. The sequenced sample consisted of lung tumor tissue. The receptors were gathered from a woman aged 60-75 years with non-small cell lung cancer.

The table lists this clonotype with many counts. The chain recombines TRBV6-6 with TRBJ1-5; TRBD1 is a possible D gene (5 bases). The V and J ends lost 2 bases and 5 bases respectively, with 13 bases between them. CDR1 MNHNY and CDR2 SVGAGI come from the germline V gene (reference sequence). The CDR3 is 15 amino acids. CDR3 region: CASSYTTVRDQPQHF. The CDR3 bases are TGTGCCAGCAGTTACACGACAGTGAGGGATCAGCCCCAGCATTTT.

In the case of this clonotype: At one of its ends the junction is not consistent with the germline gene, which may arise from a read error. The chain links TRBV6-2 or TRBV6-3 to TRBJ1-5; a possible D gene is TRBD1 (5 bases). This CDR3 is 17 amino acids long. CDR1 is MNHEY and CDR2 is SVGEGT in the germline V gene. The CDR3 reads CASSPSSYRSPNQPHHF. DNA of the CDR3: TGTGCCAGCAGCCCATCGAGCTACAGGTCTCCGAATCAGCCCCACCATTTT.

This clonotype counts as medium-sized. V and J are TRBV29-1 and TRBJ2-5; D is possibly TRBD1 or TRBD2 (5 bases each). Trimming shortened V by 1 base and J by 4 bases, and 7 bases separated the two germline ends. There are 12 residues in the CDR3. Germline loops: CDR1 SQVTM, CDR2 ANQGSEA. The DNA for the CDR3 is TGCAGCGTTGAAGGGGGGAGAGAGACCCAGTACTTC. This codes for CSVEGGRETQYF.

A word on this clonotype: At one of its ends the junction is not consistent with the germline gene, which may arise from a read error. The chain recombines TRBV5-5 with TRBJ2-2; maybe TRBD2 (6 bases). Germline V lookup: CDR1 SGHKS, CDR2 YYEKEE (reference sequence). CDR3 length equals 16 residues. The CDR3 region is CANSLGTPKRTGELFF. The CDR3 nucleotides are TGTGCCAACAGCCTCGGGACTCCTAAGAGGACCGGGGAGCTGTTTTTT.

Worth noting for this clonotype: This may be a read error, as it is one base from a much larger clone. The gene calls are TRBV4-3 and TRBJ2-1; TRBD1 aligns across 8 bases. The CDR3 is made up of 14 amino acids. Per the germline V gene, CDR1 is LGHNA and CDR2 is YSLEER. CDR3 DNA sequence: TGCGCCAGCAGGGTAGACAGGGGTTACAATGAGCAGTCCTTC. Protein: CASRVDRGYNEQSF.

For this clonotype: A much larger clone lies one base from this, so it may be a read error. The chain links TRBV29-1 to TRBJ2-5; D is possibly TRBD1 or TRBD2 (6 bases each). Germline V gene sequence: CDR1 SQVTM, CDR2 ANQGSEA. This CDR3 has 11 residues. The DNA for the CDR3 is TGCAGCGGAAAGGGGGGTGAGACCCTGTACTTC. Protein: CSGKGGETLYF.

Turning to this clonotype: This may arise from a read error, as a much more abundant clone is one base away. The chain is built from TRBV6-2 or TRBV6-3 and TRBJ2-1, with 8 bases fitting TRBD2. Per the germline V gene, CDR1 is MNHEY and CDR2 is SVGEGT. The CDR3 runs 14 residues. Trimming removed 5 bases from V and 2 bases from J; junction bases left unmatched: 2. The CDR3 sequence is CASSQGLAYNEQFF. The CDR3 DNA is TGTGCCAGCAGTCAGGGACTAGCCTACAATGAGCAGTTCTTC.

Turning to this clonotype: The junction departs from the called germline gene at one end, perhaps through a read error. V and J are TRBV11-2 and TRBJ1-5; D is unresolved. Germline lookup yields CDR1 SGHAT and CDR2 FQNNGV. The CDR3 totals 13 residues. DNA of the CDR3: TGTGCCAGCAGCTTACTGAGTGATCAGCCTCAGCATTTT. Translating it yields CASSLLSDQPQHF.

Comment on this clonotype: Compared with germline, one end of the junction differs, possibly owing to a read error. The chain is built from TRBV5-5 and TRBJ2-7, with D perhaps matching TRBD2 (5 bases). Germline V gives CDR1 SGHKS, CDR2 YYEKEE (reference sequence). The CDR3 covers 12 residues. The CDR3 nucleotides are TGTACCAGCAGCCTGGACGCGGGTGAGCAGAACTTC. Protein sequence: CTSSLDAGEQNF. The whole variable domain, remainder taken from reference TRBV5-5 and TRBJ2-7, is DAGVTQSPTHLIKTRGQQVTLRCSPISGHKSVSWYQQVLGQGPQFIFQYYEKEERGRGNFPDRFSARQFPNYSSELNVNALLLGDSALYLCTSSLDAGEQNFGPGTRLTVT.

This clonotype came up a few times. The CDR3 spells CASMAGNTGELFF. CDR3 in DNA: TGTGCCAGCATGGCAGGGAACACCGGGGAGCTGTTTTTT. The rearrangement uses TRBV28 and TRBJ2-2; the D is unclear. The germline V gene encodes CDR1 MDHEN and CDR2 SYDVKM. The CDR3 is made up of 13 amino acids. Trimming removed 7 bases from V and 1 base from J, with 7 bases in between.

This clonotype has at least ten counts. This sequence joins TRBV12-3 or TRBV12-4 and TRBJ1-5; tentatively, D is TRBD1 (6 bases). V lost 6 bases, J lost 7 bases, and 10 bases lay in between. The CDR3 is 12 residues long. The CDR3 DNA sequence: TGTGCCAGCAGCTCAGGGGAACAGCCCCAGCATTTT. It specifies CASSSGEQPQHF.

Notes on this clonotype: The junction shows a germline mismatch at one end, possibly a read error. The chain uses TRBV11-2 and TRBJ2-7; 7 nucleotides agree with TRBD1. The germline V gene has CDR1 SGHAT and CDR2 FQNNGV. This CDR3 spans 14 amino acids. DNA for the CDR3: TGTGCCAGCAGTTTACCCACCGGGACAGCCGAGCGGTACTTC. This gives the protein CASSLPTGTAERYF.

This clonotype appeared many times. The CDR3 reads CASSESGPPKDTQYF. DNA of the CDR3: TGCGCCAGCAGTGAGTCGGGGCCTCCTAAGGATACGCAGTATTTT. This sequence joins TRBV10-1 and TRBJ2-3; D is perhaps TRBD1 (5 bases). The CDR3 loop spans 15 amino acids. Trimming took 0 bases from V and 6 from J, leaving 13 bases between them. Germline values: CDR1 WNHNN, CDR2 SYGVQD (reference sequence).

Concerning this clonotype: This could be a read error, since a much larger clone is one nucleotide away. V usage is TRBV6-1 and J usage is TRBJ1-4, with D unclear. CDR3 length equals 14 residues. V lost 8 bases, J lost 2 bases, and 12 bases lay in between. CDR1 is MNHNS and CDR2 is SASEGT in the germline V gene. The CDR3 loop is CASRNGETNEKLFF. The CDR3 nucleotides are TGTGCCAGCCGCAACGGAGAGACTAATGAAAAACTGTTTTTT.

This chain uses TRBV6-5 with TRBJ2-3, with 8 nucleotides matching TRBD2. CDR3 length equals 15 residues. Germline lookup yields CDR1 MNHEY and CDR2 SVGAGI. J was trimmed by 4 bases and V by 10 bases; bases with no gene match: 13. This chain's CDR3 is CAINVAGSSADTQYF. In DNA, the CDR3 is TGTGCCATCAATGTAGCGGGATCTAGCGCAGATACGCAGTATTTT.

The rearrangement uses TRBV4-3 and TRBJ2-2; 10 positions match TRBD2. J lost 7 bases, V lost 4 bases, and 12 bases had no gene match. CDR3 length equals 17 residues. Germline lookup yields CDR1 LGHNA and CDR2 YSLEER. DNA for the CDR3: TGCGCCAGCAGCCCCGGGGCTAGCGGGAGTCGGATCGGGGAGCTGTTTTTT. Translating gives CASSPGASGSRIGELFF.

V usage is TRBV11-3 and J usage is TRBJ2-1, with 12 bases aligning to TRBD2. CDR1 is SGHNT and CDR2 is YENEEA in the germline V gene. This CDR3 region has 17 residues. This CDR3 reads CVSSIELTSGSQNEQFF. DNA for the CDR3: TGTGTTAGCAGCATAGAGTTGACTAGCGGGAGCCAGAATGAGCAGTTCTTC.

This clonotype was observed at least ten times. The chain recombines TRBV12-3 or TRBV12-4 with TRBJ2-7; 8 bases match TRBD2. Germline trimming cut 5 bases from V and 9 bases from J; bases unmatched to any gene: 6. The CDR3 covers 12 residues. The CDR3 spells CASSLGLVVQYF. The CDR3 DNA is TGTGCCAGCAGTCTGGGACTAGTGGTGCAGTACTTC.

On this clonotype itself: One end of the junction does not line up with germline, which may come from a read error. The V gene is TRBV20-1, the J gene TRBJ2-2, with D unresolved. CDR3 length: 14 amino acids. Germline V gene data show CDR1 as DFQATT and CDR2 as SNEGSKA (reference sequence). The CDR3 loop reads CSASNSSGTEELFF. The CDR3 bases are TGCAGTGCTTCCAACTCTAGTGGCACCGAGGAGCTGTTTTTT.

This clonotype counts as large. The genes are TRBV6-2 or TRBV6-3 and TRBJ2-2; perhaps TRBD2 as D (5 bases). Trimming removed 2 bases at V and 2 bases at J, with 15 bases between. The length of the CDR3 is 17 residues. Germline V gene lookup returns CDR1 MNHEY and CDR2 SVGEGT. The CDR3 reads CASSYTQQRANTGELFF. The DNA of the CDR3 is TGTGCCAGCAGTTACACCCAACAGAGGGCCAACACCGGGGAGCTGTTTTTT.